The sequence of this TCR beta chain was determined in a study of early T cells in non-severe SARS-CoV-2 infection (dated by TCRdb to about 2021). Looking at the study overall: TCR sequencing used bulk RNA from unsorted whole blood, so alpha and beta chains could not be paired. Results the study describes overall, beyond this receptor: VDJdb matching was skewed toward anti-spike CD8 responses, so virus-specific expansions were likely underestimated and private and CD4 specificities were missed.

A case-control design nested within a healthcare worker cohort in London, UK, was used, with weekly nasopharyngeal swab PCR tests and blood sampling performed. Healthcare workers were recruited between 23 and 31 March 2020, during the week of the UK lockdown, and were followed weekly for up to roughly 15 weeks. Remarks on this clonotype: The antigen this receptor binds is unknown. One base away there is no much larger clone; base qualities are not given.

From its cysteine to its phenylalanine, the CDR3 spans 14 amino acids. Only the CDR3 region is kept as DNA, spanning 42 bases read in frame from base 1. Cut back by 0 bases and 9 bases, the V and J ends lie 14 bases apart. CDR1 SGHDN and CDR2 FVKESK were looked up in the germline V gene. Library preparation was by 5' RACE. The sequencer was a NextSeq 500. To correct for sequencing error and PCR bias, the TCR library protocol tagged individual cDNA molecules with unique molecular identifiers. Both TCR alpha and beta chains were sequenced, and tight co-correlation was observed between alpha and beta sequence abundances in each sample. As for the authors' bioinformatics: Decombinator V4 was used to annotate the V gene, J gene and CDR3 of the TCR sequences. Expanded TCRs were defined as changing significantly between any two time points under a Poisson model with p below 0.0001. TCR abundances were normalised to the total number of TCRs sequenced per sample and expressed as counts per million. MAIT TCRs were defined by TRAV1-2 paired with TRAJ12, TRAJ20 or TRAJ33, and iNKT TCRs by TRAV10 paired with TRAJ18. VDJdb, accessed 1 November 2021, was searched for CMV, EBV and SARS-CoV-2 annotated TCRs, with TCRs annotated for multiple antigens excluded. TCRdb trimmed public reads at Q25 via fastp, called clones via MiXCR and kept in-frame beta chains. Each CDR3 protein gets just one entry, which takes the most common genes and DNA from the rows behind it. These V and J calls originate from TCRdb's pipeline instead of the authors' own analysis. This sample comprises tens of thousands of distinct CDR3 sequences, about a tenth of them detected only once. Jointly, the top ten make up about a tenth of the sample.

This sequence uses TRBV14 and TRBJ1-2, with a tentative D gene TRBD1 over 6 matching bases. Specimen: whole blood. This clonotype was obtained from an adult who was a healthcare worker with PCR-confirmed SARS-CoV-2 infection or an uninfected control (not recorded which). The DNA sequence is TGTGCCAGCAGCCAAGATGAGGGGGTCGGGAGCTACACCTTC. This translates into CASSQDEGVGSYTF.